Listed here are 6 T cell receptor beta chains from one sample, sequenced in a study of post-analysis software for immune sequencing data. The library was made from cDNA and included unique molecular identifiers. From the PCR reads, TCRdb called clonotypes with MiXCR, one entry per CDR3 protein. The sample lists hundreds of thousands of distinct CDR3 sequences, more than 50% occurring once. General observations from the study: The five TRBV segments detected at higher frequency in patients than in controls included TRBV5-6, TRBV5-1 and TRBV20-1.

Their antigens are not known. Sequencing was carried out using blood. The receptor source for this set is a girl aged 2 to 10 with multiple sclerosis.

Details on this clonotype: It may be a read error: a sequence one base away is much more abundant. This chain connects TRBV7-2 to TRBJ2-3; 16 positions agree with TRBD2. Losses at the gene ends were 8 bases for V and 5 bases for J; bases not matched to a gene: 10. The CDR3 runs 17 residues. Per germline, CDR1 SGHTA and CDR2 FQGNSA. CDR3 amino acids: CASGRGLAGGPEDTQYF. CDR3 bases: TGTGCCAGCGGCCGGGGACTAGCGGGGGGGCCGGAAGATACGCAGTATTTT. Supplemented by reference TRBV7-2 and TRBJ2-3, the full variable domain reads GAGVSQSPSNKVTEKGKDVELRCDPISGHTALYWYRQSLGQGLEFLIYFQGNSAPDKSGLPSDRFSAERTGGSVSTLTIQRTQQEDSAVYLCASGRGLAGGPEDTQYFGPGTRLTVL.

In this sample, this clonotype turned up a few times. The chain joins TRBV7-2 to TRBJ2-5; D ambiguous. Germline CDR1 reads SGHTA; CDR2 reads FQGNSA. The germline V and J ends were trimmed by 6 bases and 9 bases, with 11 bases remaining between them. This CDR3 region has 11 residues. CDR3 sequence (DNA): TGTGCCAGCAGGAAAGAGGTCGCCCAGTACTTC. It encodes CASRKEVAQYF.

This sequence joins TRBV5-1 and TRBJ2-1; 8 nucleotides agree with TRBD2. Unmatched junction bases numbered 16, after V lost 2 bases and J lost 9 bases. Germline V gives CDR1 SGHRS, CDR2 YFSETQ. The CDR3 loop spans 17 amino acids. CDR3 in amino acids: CASSFGAGLAGAGEQFF. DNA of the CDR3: TGCGCCAGCAGCTTCGGGGCCGGACTAGCAGGAGCCGGTGAGCAGTTCTTC.

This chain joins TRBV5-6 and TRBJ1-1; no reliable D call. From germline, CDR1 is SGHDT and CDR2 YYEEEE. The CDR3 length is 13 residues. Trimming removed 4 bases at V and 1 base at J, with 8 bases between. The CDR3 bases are TGTGCCAGCAGCGAATCGAAGAACACTGAAGCTTTCTTT. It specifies CASSESKNTEAFF.

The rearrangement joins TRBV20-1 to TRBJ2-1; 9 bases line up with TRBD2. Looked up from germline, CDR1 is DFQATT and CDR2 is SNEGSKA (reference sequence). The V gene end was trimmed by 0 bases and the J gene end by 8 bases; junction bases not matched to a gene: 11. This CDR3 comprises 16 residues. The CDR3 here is CSARDLGTSLGHEQFF. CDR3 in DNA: TGCAGTGCTAGAGATCTCGGGACTAGCCTTGGTCATGAGCAGTTCTTC.

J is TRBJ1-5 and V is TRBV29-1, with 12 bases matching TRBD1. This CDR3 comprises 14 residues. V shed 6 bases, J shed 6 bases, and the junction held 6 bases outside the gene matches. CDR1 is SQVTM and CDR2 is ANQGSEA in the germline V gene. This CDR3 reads CSVGTGGAAQPQHF. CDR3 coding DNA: TGCAGCGTCGGGACAGGGGGCGCAGCTCAGCCCCAGCATTTT.